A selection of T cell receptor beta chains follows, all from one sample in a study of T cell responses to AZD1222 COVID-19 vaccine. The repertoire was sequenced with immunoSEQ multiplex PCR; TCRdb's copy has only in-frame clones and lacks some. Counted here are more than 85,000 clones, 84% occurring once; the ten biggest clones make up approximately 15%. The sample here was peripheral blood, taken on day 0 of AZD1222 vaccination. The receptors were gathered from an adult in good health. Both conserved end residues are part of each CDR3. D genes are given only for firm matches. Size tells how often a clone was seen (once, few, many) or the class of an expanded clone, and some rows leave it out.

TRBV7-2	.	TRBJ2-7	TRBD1	CASSPSGTGFYEQYF	TGTGCCAGCAGCCCCTCCGGGACAGGGTTCTACGAGCAGTACTTC
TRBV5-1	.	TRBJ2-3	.	CASIRNPGLGSTDTQYF	TGCGCCAGCATCCGGAACCCAGGGTTAGGAAGCACAGATACGCAGTATTTT
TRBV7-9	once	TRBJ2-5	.	CASSLILWGRVETQYF	TGTGCCAGCAGCTTAATCTTGTGGGGGCGGGTGGAGACCCAGTACTTC
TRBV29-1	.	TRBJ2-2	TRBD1	CSVEGFRDRGRTGELFF	TGCAGCGTTGAAGGATTCCGGGACAGGGGGCGTACCGGGGAGCTGTTTTTT
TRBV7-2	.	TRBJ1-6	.	CASSFRDPRQNSPLHF	TGTGCCAGCAGCTTTAGGGACCCCCGGCAAAATTCACCCCTCCACTTT
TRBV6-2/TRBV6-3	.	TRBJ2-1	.	CASSPGVYEQFF	TGTGCCAGCAGCCCGGGGGTGTATGAGCAGTTCTTC
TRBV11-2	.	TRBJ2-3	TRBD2	CASSLLAGAADTQYF	TGTGCCAGCAGCTTATTAGCGGGGGCGGCAGATACGCAGTATTTT
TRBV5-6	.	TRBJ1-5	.	CASSGLNQPQHF	TGTGCCAGCAGCGGTTTAAATCAGCCCCAGCATTTT
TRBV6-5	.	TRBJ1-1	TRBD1	CASKDRGLITEAFF	TGTGCCAGCAAAGACAGGGGGCTTATCACTGAAGCTTTCTTT
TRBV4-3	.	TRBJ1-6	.	CASSQTIKNNSPLHF	TGCGCCAGCAGCCAAACCATCAAAAATAATTCACCCCTCCACTTT
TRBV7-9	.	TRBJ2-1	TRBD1	CASLKSPGGHEQFF	TGTGCCAGCCTAAAATCTCCAGGGGGCCATGAGCAGTTCTTC
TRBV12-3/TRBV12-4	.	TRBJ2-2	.	CASSSSTGELFF	TGTGCCAGCAGTTCGTCCACCGGGGAGCTGTTTTTT
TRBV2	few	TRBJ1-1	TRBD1	CASSEAPPRTQGGKTEAFF	TGTGCCAGCAGTGAAGCTCCGCCCCGAACTCAGGGGGGGAAAACTGAAGCTTTCTTT
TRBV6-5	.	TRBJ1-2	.	CASTPRRDNYGYTF	TGTGCCAGCACCCCCCGAAGGGATAACTATGGCTACACCTTC
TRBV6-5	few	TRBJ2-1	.	CASRPPTRNSNEQFF	TGTGCCAGCAGACCGCCGACTAGGAATAGCAATGAGCAGTTCTTC
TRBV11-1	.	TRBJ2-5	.	CASSYPQGISKETQYF	TGTGCCAGCAGCTATCCCCAGGGTATTTCGAAGGAGACCCAGTACTTC
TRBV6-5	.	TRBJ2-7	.	CASSYSGAYEQYF	TGTGCCAGCAGTTACTCCGGGGCCTACGAGCAGTACTTC
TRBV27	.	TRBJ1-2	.	CASTKRHSSTLTREVRGYTF	TGTGCCAGCACTAAAAGACATTCCTCAACGCTCACGCGGGAGGTGAGAGGCTACACCTTC
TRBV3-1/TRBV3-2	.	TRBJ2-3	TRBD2	CASSQFSGSGTDTQYF	TGTGCCAGCAGCCAATTTAGCGGGAGTGGCACAGATACGCAGTATTTT
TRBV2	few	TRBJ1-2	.	CASSPQAFYGYTF	TGTGCCAGCAGCCCCCAGGCGTTTTATGGCTACACCTTC
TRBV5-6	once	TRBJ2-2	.	CASSPRAGELFF	TGTGCCAGCAGCCCGCGAGCCGGGGAGCTGTTTTTT
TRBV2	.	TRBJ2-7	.	CASSDVRTSGEQYF	TGTGCCAGCAGTGATGTCCGGACATCTGGAGAGCAGTACTTC
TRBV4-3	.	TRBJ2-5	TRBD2	CASSRTSGAQETQYF	TGCGCCAGCAGTAGGACTAGCGGGGCGCAAGAGACCCAGTACTTC
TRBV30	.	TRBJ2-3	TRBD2	CAWSPSGGTTDTQYF	TGTGCCTGGAGTCCCAGCGGGGGGACCACAGATACGCAGTATTTT
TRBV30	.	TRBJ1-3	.	CAWSGSNTIYF	TGTGCCTGGAGCGGGTCAAACACCATATATTTT
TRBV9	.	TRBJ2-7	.	CASSLTPTAGYSYEQYF	TGTGCCAGCAGCCTGACCCCCACAGCGGGTTACTCCTACGAGCAGTACTTC
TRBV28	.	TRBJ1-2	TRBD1	CASSSGTGGFYGYTF	TGTGCCAGCAGCTCCGGGACAGGGGGCTTCTATGGCTACACCTTC
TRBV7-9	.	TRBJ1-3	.	CASSSDDGNTIYF	TGTGCCAGCAGCTCGGACGATGGAAACACCATATATTTT
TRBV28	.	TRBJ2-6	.	CASSSPGRSGANVLTF	TGTGCCAGCAGTTCCCCGGGCAGGTCTGGGGCCAACGTCCTGACTTTC
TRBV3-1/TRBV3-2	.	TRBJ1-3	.	CASSDLWTSGNTIYF	TGTGCCAGCAGCGATCTTTGGACATCTGGAAACACCATATATTTT
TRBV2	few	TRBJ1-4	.	CASVAYNEKLFF	TGTGCCAGCGTGGCCTATAATGAAAAACTGTTTTTT
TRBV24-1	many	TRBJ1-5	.	CATSDSRTAPNQPQHF	TGTGCCACCAGTGATTCTCGTACGGCCCCAAATCAGCCCCAGCATTTT
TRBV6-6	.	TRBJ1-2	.	CASRGGDQFYGYTF	TGTGCCAGCAGAGGAGGAGACCAATTCTATGGCTACACCTTC
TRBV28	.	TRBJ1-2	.	CASSLTGNFYGYTF	TGTGCCAGCAGCCTGACAGGAAACTTCTATGGCTACACCTTC
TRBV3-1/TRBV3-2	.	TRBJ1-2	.	CASSLNYGYTF	TGTGCCAGCAGCCTAAACTATGGCTACACCTTC
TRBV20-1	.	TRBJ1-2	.	CSANDGYGYTF	TGCAGTGCCAACGACGGCTATGGCTACACCTTC
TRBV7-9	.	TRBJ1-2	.	CASNQKKDYGYTF	TGTGCCAGCAACCAAAAGAAGGACTATGGCTACACCTTC
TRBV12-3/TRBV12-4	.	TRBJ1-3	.	CASSFGGNTIYF	TGTGCCAGCAGTTTTGGGGGAAACACCATATATTTT
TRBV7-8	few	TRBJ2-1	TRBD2	CASNSGGGMYNEQFF	TGTGCCAGCAACTCAGGCGGGGGTATGTACAATGAGCAGTTCTTC
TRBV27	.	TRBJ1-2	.	CASSPLLPPANYGYTF	TGTGCCAGCAGCCCCTTACTTCCGCCGGCTAACTATGGCTACACCTTC
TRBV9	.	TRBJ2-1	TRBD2	CASSALAGGVYNEQFF	TGTGCCAGCAGCGCACTAGCGGGAGGGGTGTACAATGAGCAGTTCTTC
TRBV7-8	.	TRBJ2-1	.	CASSLDHEQFF	TGTGCCAGCAGCTTGGACCATGAGCAGTTCTTC
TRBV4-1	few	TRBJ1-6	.	CASRLGGQDGSPLHF	TGCGCCAGCCGACTCGGGGGCCAGGACGGTTCACCCCTCCACTTT
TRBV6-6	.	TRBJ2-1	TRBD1	CASSRGQAYEQFF	TGTGCCAGCAGCCGGGGACAGGCGTATGAGCAGTTCTTC
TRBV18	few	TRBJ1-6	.	CASSLDPPGANQNSPLHF	TGTGCCAGCTCACTCGATCCGCCAGGGGCGAACCAAAATTCACCCCTCCACTTT
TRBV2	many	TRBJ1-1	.	CASRFEGGTEAFF	TGTGCCAGCAGATTCGAAGGGGGCACTGAAGCTTTCTTT